This entry concerns a single T cell receptor beta chain. Its antigen remains unknown. This sample was included in a study of T cell responses to AZD1222 COVID-19 vaccine. Study-wide results and limits: Regions 160-218 and 743-854 dominated among vaccine-associated CD4 TCRs spanning spike. Donors were mostly white British, more females; clonal diversity possibly underestimated. Compared with day 0, the breadth and depth of the Spike-specific TCR repertoire rose significantly after two doses of AZD1222.

Here immunoSEQ multiplex PCR was the method, and the copy in TCRdb shows in-frame clones only, minus some. The data contain 95,000 or so clones, about 88% of them singletons. CDR3 length: 17 amino acids. CDR1 LGHNA and CDR2 YSLEER come from the germline V gene. Between the trimmed V and J ends, which lost 0 bases and 3 bases, there was a span of 15 bases. This sample comprised peripheral blood, obtained on day 0 of AZD1222 vaccination. The sequence derives from an adult in good health. This rearrangement joins TRBV4-3 to TRBJ1-5; tentatively, D is TRBD1 (6 bases). CDR3 loop: CASSQDTQRDTNQPQHF. CDR3 coding DNA: TGCGCCAGCAGCCAAGATACCCAACGGGACACCAATCAGCCCCAGCATTTT.